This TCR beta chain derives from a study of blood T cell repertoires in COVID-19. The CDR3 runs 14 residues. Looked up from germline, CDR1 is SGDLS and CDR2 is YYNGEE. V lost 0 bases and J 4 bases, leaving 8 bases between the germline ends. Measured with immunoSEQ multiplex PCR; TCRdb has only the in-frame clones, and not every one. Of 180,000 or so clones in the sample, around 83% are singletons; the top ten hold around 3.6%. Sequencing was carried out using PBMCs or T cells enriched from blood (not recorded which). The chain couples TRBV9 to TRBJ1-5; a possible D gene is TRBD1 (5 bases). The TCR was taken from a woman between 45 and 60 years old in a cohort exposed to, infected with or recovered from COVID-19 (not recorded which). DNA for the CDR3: TGTGCCAGCAGCGTAGGGGCAGGGAATCAGCCCCAGCATTTT. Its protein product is CASSVGAGNQPQHF.